The entry below describes one TCR beta chain. What it binds is not known. The source of the sample is a study of T-cell reconstitution after alpha-beta-depleted transplantation in children. As it was prepared, the TCRbeta library received unique molecular identifiers. From the PCR reads, TCRdb called clonotypes with MiXCR, one entry per CDR3 protein. The table records roughly 670,000 distinct CDR3 sequences, about an eighth of them present only once. Study-wide results and caveats: It was newly produced T cells that mostly accounted for T-cell counts and diversity one year after transplant. Approximately two months post-transplant, alpha-beta T cells reportedly originated from several hundred expanded graft clones. Diversity of TCRbeta at day 60 was high in some patients, arising from surviving recipient T cells and thymic progenitors.

Trimming left V 1 base short and J 10 bases short, with 9 bases between. Germline V gives CDR1 SGHRS, CDR2 YFSETQ. CDR3 length: 13 residues. This receptor was taken from a girl aged 2 to 9 with congenital amegakaryocytic thrombocytopenia, due to receive a stem cell transplant. The sequencing here drew on PBMCs, taken before TCRalphabeta/CD19-depleted stem cell transplant. V and J are TRBV5-1 and TRBJ1-6, with D possibly matching TRBD1 (5 bases). The CDR3, as DNA: TGCGCCAGCAGCTTGATGGGGGAATCACCCCTCCACTTT. Protein: CASSLMGESPLHF.